The 23 T cell receptor beta chains in this list originate from one sample, sequenced in a study of beta chain features in type 1 diabetes (dated by TCRdb to 2016 to 2019). The library was obtained by the immunoSEQ multiplex PCR assay. The entire isolated RNA was reverse transcribed using the High Capacity cDNA Reverse Transcription Kit, and thus expressed TCRB transcripts were sequenced. The table comes from immuneACCESS by way of TCRdb, which keeps in-frame sequences with V and J called. Part of the clones is missing from these tables; in studies checked, under half for an unresolved V gene and the rest for unknown reasons. This sample holds about 240,000 clones; 25% to 30% were observed only once. 3.5% to 4.5% of the sample rests with the top ten. The sample was central memory CD4+ T cells from blood. These receptors all stem from a man aged 25 to 40 in good health.

In this sample, this clone turned up a few times. The CDR3 DNA reads as TGTGCCAGCAGCTTGTCCCCGCTTAGGACTAACACCGGGGAGCTGTTTTTT. It is translated as CASSLSPLRTNTGELFF. The genes are TRBV5-4 and TRBJ2-2; weak D call: TRBD2 (5 bases). From germline, CDR1 is SGHNT and CDR2 YYREEE (reference sequence). Trimming pared 1 base from V and 2 bases from J, leaving 15 bases between. The CDR3 sequence is 17 residues long.

The rearrangement joins TRBV19 to TRBJ2-1; 10 positions match TRBD2. V gave up 5 bases and J gave up 0 bases; unmatched junction bases: 1. Germline V CDR1 and CDR2: LNHDA, SQIVND (reference sequence). This CDR3 is built from 15 residues. CDR3 sequence reads: CASSERGGSYNEQFF. In DNA, the CDR3 is TGTGCCAGTAGTGAGCGGGGGGGCTCCTACAATGAGCAGTTCTTC.

The DNA for the CDR3 is TGTGCCAGCAGACAGGGAAGTGGGACCGGGGAGCTGTTTTTT. It translates to CASRQGSGTGELFF. The chain combines TRBV2 with TRBJ2-2; possible D gene TRBD1, 6 bases. The CDR3 sequence is 14 residues long. V dropped 6 bases and J dropped 5 bases, with 13 bases sitting between them. Germline CDR1 and CDR2: SNHLY and FYNNEI.

The chain carries TRBV9 and TRBJ1-2, with 7 bases fitting TRBD1. Germline V CDR1 and CDR2: SGDLS, YYNGEE. The CDR3 loop spans 15 amino acids. V lost 4 bases to trimming and J lost 4 bases; unmatched junction nucleotides: 10. The DNA for the CDR3 is TGTGCCAGCAGCTTCGGTCTACAGGGGATCTATGGCTACACCTTC. Translated, it gives CASSFGLQGIYGYTF.

The rearrangement links TRBV2 to TRBJ2-5; 10 positions match TRBD1. Per the germline V gene, CDR1 is SNHLY and CDR2 is FYNNEI. The CDR3 totals 13 residues. The J segment lost 5 bases and the V segment lost 6 bases, leaving 3 bases of the junction unmatched. CDR3 DNA: TGTGCCAGCAGGACAGGGGGCCGTGAGACCCAGTACTTC. It is translated as CASRTGGRETQYF.

This clone was recorded a few times. Other DNA sequences of this sample code for an identical CDR3. This sequence joins TRBV30 and TRBJ2-7, with unresolved D. The length of the CDR3 is 12 residues. The germline gives CDR1 GTSNPN, CDR2 SVGIG (reference sequence). Trimming stripped 0 bases from V and 0 bases from J, with 3 bases between. The CDR3 DNA sequence: TGTGCCTGGAGTGTGTTCTCCTACGAGCAGTACTTC. This encodes CAWSVFSYEQYF.

The chain uses TRBV7-9 and TRBJ2-7; maybe TRBD1 (5 bases). CDR3 size: 13 residues. The germline V and J ends were trimmed by 5 bases and 5 bases, with 13 bases remaining between them. From germline, CDR1 is SEHNR and CDR2 FQNEAQ (reference sequence). Written as DNA, the CDR3 is TGTGCCAGCAGCCAGACACAGGTCCACGAGCAGTACTTC. Translation: CASSQTQVHEQYF. Full variable domain (missing parts from reference TRBV7-9 and TRBJ2-7): DTGVSQNPRHKITKRGQNVTFRCDPISEHNRLYWYRQTLGQGPEFLTYFQNEAQLEKSRLLSDRFSAERPKGSFSTLEIQRTEQGDSAMYLCASSQTQVHEQYFGPGTRLTVT.

The chain combines TRBV7-9 with TRBJ2-3, with 8 bases lining up with TRBD1. The CDR3 loop spans 16 amino acids. Germline loops: CDR1 SEHNR, CDR2 FQNEAQ (reference sequence). The trim removed 4 bases at V and 8 bases at J, leaving 14 bases unmatched. In DNA form, the CDR3 reads TGTGCCAGCAGCTCCCCGGGACAGGCTTTCCAGGGTACGCAGTATTTT. Protein product: CASSSPGQAFQGTQYF.

This clone was observed at least ten times. The J gene is TRBJ2-1, the V gene TRBV28; TRBD2 is a possible D gene (5 bases). The CDR3 runs to 13 residues. Germline V gene data show CDR1 as MDHEN and CDR2 as SYDVKM. V dropped 6 bases and J dropped 4 bases, with 10 bases sitting between them. This CDR3 reads CASSTTRYNEQFF. The CDR3 nucleotides read TGTGCCAGCAGCACCACTAGGTACAATGAGCAGTTCTTC.

V is TRBV28 and J is TRBJ2-3; 8 bases align to TRBD1. Trimming removed 6 bases from V and 4 bases from J; junction bases left unmatched: 9. There are 15 residues in the CDR3. Germline values: CDR1 MDHEN, CDR2 SYDVKM. DNA of the CDR3: TGTGCCAGCAGCTCGCCCCAGGGGGCTTCAGATACGCAGTATTTT. As protein: CASSSPQGASDTQYF.

The J gene is TRBJ2-7, the V gene TRBV5-1, with D perhaps matching TRBD1 (6 bases). This CDR3 spans 14 amino acids. Germline assignment: CDR1 SGHRS and CDR2 YFSETQ. V was clipped by 0 bases and J by 4 bases, with 11 bases between them. In DNA, the CDR3 is TGCGCCAGCAGCTTGGACAGGGAAGGATACGAGCAGTACTTC. Translated: CASSLDREGYEQYF. Full variable domain (missing parts from reference TRBV5-1 and TRBJ2-7): KAGVTQTPRYLIKTRGQQVTLSCSPISGHRSVSWYQQTPGQGLQFLFEYFSETQRNKGNFPGRFSGRQFSNSRSEMNVSTLELGDSALYLCASSLDREGYEQYFGPGTRLTVT.

This chain connects TRBV4-1 to TRBJ2-1; D ambiguous. The germline V gene has CDR1 MGHRA and CDR2 YSYEKL. The ends were cut back, 0 bases at V and 10 bases at J, with 13 bases in the middle. The CDR3 is made up of 14 amino acids. The CDR3 nucleotides read TGCGCCAGCAGCCAAGAAGATTCAAGACGCGAGCAGTTCTTC. Its translation is CASSQEDSRREQFF.

The rearrangement links TRBV6-1 to TRBJ1-2; 9 nucleotides line up with TRBD1. CDR1 and CDR2 (germline): MNHNS, SASEGT. V lost 6 bases, J lost 4 bases, and 9 bases stayed unmatched. The CDR3 loop spans 15 amino acids. CDR3 in DNA: TGTGCCAGCAGGCATCCGGGACAGGGTCTCTATGGCTACACCTTC. This gives the protein CASRHPGQGLYGYTF.

The chain joins TRBV21-1 to TRBJ2-2; TRBD2 is the table's D call, not checked against the DNA. TRBV21-1 is recorded as a pseudogene. The CDR3 extends over 15 amino acids. The CDR3 reads CASSGAVPNTGELFF. The CDR3 region has the DNA TGTGCCAGCAGCGGTGCGGTCCCAAACACCGGGGAGCTGTTTTTT.

This clone has only a few counts. The chain has TRBV5-1 and TRBJ1-1; D is undetermined. Deletions cut 6 bases from V and 5 bases from J, with 14 bases between. Germline CDR1 is SGHRS and CDR2 is YFSETQ. The CDR3 runs to 13 residues. As DNA, the CDR3 is TGCGCCAGCAACCATGGGGTGGGAACTGAAGCTTTCTTT. It is translated as CASNHGVGTEAFF.

This clone was found a few times. Other nucleotide sequences in the sample specify the same CDR3. The gene calls are TRBV20-1 and TRBJ2-5; D not resolved. V lost 0 bases, J lost 5 bases, and 1 base lay in between. The CDR3 contains 10 residues. The V gene's germline CDR1 is DFQATT and CDR2 SNEGSKA (reference sequence). The CDR3 nucleotides are TGCAGTGCTAGAGAGGAGACCCAGTACTTC. This gives the protein CSAREETQYF.

V is TRBV20-1 and J is TRBJ2-5; D is undetermined. V lost 7 bases to trimming and J lost 2 bases, with 8 bases between them. This CDR3 contains 11 residues. Germline V gene data show CDR1 as DFQATT and CDR2 as SNEGSKA (reference sequence). The CDR3 sequence is CSVSRQETQYF. CDR3 sequence (DNA): TGCAGTGTCTCGCGGCAAGAGACCCAGTACTTC.

The V call is TRBV9, the J call TRBJ2-1; weak D call: TRBD2 (6 bases). CDR1 is SGDLS, CDR2 YYNGEE, per germline. This CDR3 is 14 amino acids long. V was pared by 3 bases and J by 8 bases, with 15 bases between. As DNA, the CDR3 is TGTGCCAGCAGCGATTGGGGCCCTAGCGATGAGCAGTTCTTC. Translation gives CASSDWGPSDEQFF.

This chain uses TRBV30 with TRBJ2-1, with TRBD1 matching over 7 bases. The CDR3 is 13 residues long. The junction had 7 bases not matched to a gene; V was cut back by 7 bases and J by 4 bases. Germline-derived CDR1 and CDR2 are GTSNPN and SVGIG (reference sequence). CDR3 residues: CAFQPGQYNEQFF. CDR3 DNA: TGTGCCTTTCAACCGGGACAGTACAATGAGCAGTTCTTC.

CDR3 sequence (DNA): TGTGCCAGCAGTTTGGACGGGACAGGAGCAACCGGGGAGCTGTTTTTT. Its protein product is CASSLDGTGATGELFF. The rearrangement joins TRBV28 to TRBJ2-2, with 8 positions matching TRBD1. Per germline, CDR1 MDHEN and CDR2 SYDVKM. The junction had 8 bases not matched to a gene; V was cut back by 3 bases and J by 5 bases. This CDR3 is 16 amino acids long.

This clone is a singleton in its sample. The V call is TRBV2, the J call TRBJ1-3, with 7 bases identical to TRBD1. There are 14 residues in the CDR3. Germline CDR1 is SNHLY and CDR2 is FYNNEI. J lost 7 bases, V lost 3 bases, and 6 bases had no gene match. The CDR3 coding sequence is TGTGCCAGCAGTGAGGAGATCAGGGGGAACACCATATATTTT. As protein: CASSEEIRGNTIYF.

The chain has TRBV7-8 and TRBJ2-2, with D perhaps TRBD1 or TRBD2 (5 bases each). CDR1 is SGHVS, CDR2 FQNEAQ, per germline. The germline V and J ends were trimmed by 6 bases and 1 base, with 9 bases remaining between them. This CDR3 contains 14 residues. The CDR3 DNA sequence: TGTGCCAGCAGTCATGGGGGGAACACCGGGGAGCTGTTTTTT. Protein: CASSHGGNTGELFF.

The V and J genes are TRBV7-7 and TRBJ2-3, with no clear D. CDR1 is SSHAT, CDR2 FNYEAQ, per germline (reference sequence). This CDR3 is built from 13 residues. V lost 5 bases and J lost 2, with 8 bases in between. CDR3 residues: CASSPRTTDTQYF. CDR3 coding DNA: TGTGCCAGCAGCCCAAGGACCACAGATACGCAGTATTTT.